In its sample, the clone carrying this TCR beta chain was seen a few times. What it binds is not known. These data are taken from a study of response to subunit inactivated influenza vaccine. Study-level findings and limits: Each seasonal influenza vaccination, the authors suggested, recruits few new T cells.

From the RT-PCR reads, TCRdb called clonotypes with MiXCR, one entry per CDR3 protein. The sample includes 860,000 or so distinct CDR3 sequences, about 20% of them seen just once. CDR1 is MGHDK, CDR2 SYGVNS, per germline. The J segment lost 9 bases and the V segment lost 6 bases, leaving 16 bases of the junction unmatched. CDR3 length: 15 residues. This clonotype originated in a man aged 50-60 years who received an inactivated influenza vaccine. The sequencing here drew on PBMCs from blood, taken roughly 5 days after vaccination. The J gene is TRBJ2-5, the V gene TRBV25-1; 7 nucleotides match TRBD1. The CDR3 region is CASRETGEPRAAQYF. The DNA for the CDR3 is TGTGCCAGCAGGGAAACAGGGGAACCAAGAGCGGCCCAGTACTTC.